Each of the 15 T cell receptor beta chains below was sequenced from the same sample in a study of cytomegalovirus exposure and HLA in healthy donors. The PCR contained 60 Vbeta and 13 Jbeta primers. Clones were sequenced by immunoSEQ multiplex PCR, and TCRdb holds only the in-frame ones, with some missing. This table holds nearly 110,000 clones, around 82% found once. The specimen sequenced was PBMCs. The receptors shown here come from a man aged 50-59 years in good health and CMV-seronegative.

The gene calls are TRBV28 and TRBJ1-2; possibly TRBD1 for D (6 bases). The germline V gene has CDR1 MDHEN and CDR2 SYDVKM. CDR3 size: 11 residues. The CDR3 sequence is CVVQGQGGYTF. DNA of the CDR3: TGTGTTGTCCAGGGCCAGGGGGGCTACACCTTC.

The CDR3 region is CASSAGTDTQYF. CDR3 coding DNA: TGTGCCAGCAGCGCGGGGACAGATACGCAGTATTTT. The V call is TRBV5-4, the J call TRBJ2-3; TRBD2 is a possible D gene (6 bases). This CDR3 has 12 residues. The germline CDR1 and CDR2 sequences are SGHNT and YYREEE (reference sequence). V was clipped by 4 bases and J by 3 bases, with 6 bases between them. Drawing the rest from reference TRBV5-4 and TRBJ2-3, the complete variable domain is ETGVTQSPTHLIKTRGQQVTLRCSSQSGHNTVSWYQQALGQGPQFIFQYYREEENGRGNFPPRFSGLQFPNYSSELNVNALELDDSALYLCASSAGTDTQYFGPGTRLTVL.

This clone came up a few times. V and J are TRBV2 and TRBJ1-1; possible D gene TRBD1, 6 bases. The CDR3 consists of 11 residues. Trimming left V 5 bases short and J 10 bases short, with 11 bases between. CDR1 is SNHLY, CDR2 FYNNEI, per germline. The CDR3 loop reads CASSQDRGAFF. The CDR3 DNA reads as TGTGCCAGCAGTCAGGACAGAGGAGCTTTCTTT.

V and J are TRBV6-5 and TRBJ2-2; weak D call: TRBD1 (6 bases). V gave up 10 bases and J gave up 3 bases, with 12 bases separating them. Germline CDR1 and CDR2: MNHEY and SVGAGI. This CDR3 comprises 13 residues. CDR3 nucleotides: TGTGCCATCCACAGGGTGGACACCGGGGAGCTGTTTTTT. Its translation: CAIHRVDTGELFF.

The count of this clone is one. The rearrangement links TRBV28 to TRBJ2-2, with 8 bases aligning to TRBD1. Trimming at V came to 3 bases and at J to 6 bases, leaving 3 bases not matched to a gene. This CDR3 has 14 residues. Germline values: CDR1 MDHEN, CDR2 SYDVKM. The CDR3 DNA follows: TGTGCCAGCAGTTTGGACAGGGAGCCCGGGGAGCTGTTTTTT. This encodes CASSLDREPGELFF.

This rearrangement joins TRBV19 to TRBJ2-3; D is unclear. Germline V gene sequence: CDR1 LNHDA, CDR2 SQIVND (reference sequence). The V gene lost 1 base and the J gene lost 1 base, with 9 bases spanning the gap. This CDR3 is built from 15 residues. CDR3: CASSIVAEGTDTQYF. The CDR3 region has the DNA TGTGCCAGTAGTATAGTTGCCGAGGGCACAGATACGCAGTATTTT. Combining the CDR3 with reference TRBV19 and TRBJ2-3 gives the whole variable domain DGGITQSPKYLFRKEGQNVTLSCEQNLNHDAMYWYRQDPGQGLRLIYYSQIVNDFQKGDIAEGYSVSREKKESFPLTVTSAQKNPTAFYLCASSIVAEGTDTQYFGPGTRLTVL.

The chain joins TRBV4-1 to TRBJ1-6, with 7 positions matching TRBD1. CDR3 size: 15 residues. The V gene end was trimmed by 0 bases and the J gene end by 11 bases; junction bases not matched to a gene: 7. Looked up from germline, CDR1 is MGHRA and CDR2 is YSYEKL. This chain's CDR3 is CASSQDQNRGTPLHF. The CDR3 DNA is TGCGCCAGCAGCCAAGATCAAAACAGGGGTACACCCCTCCACTTT.

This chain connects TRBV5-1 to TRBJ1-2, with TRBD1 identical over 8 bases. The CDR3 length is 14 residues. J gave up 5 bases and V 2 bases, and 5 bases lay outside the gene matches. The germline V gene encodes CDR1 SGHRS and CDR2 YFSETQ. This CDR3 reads CASSFQGARYGYTF. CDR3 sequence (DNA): TGCGCCAGCAGCTTCCAGGGGGCGCGTTATGGCTACACCTTC.

In DNA, the CDR3 is TGTGCCAGCAGCTTCGCGGACAGGGTTCTACAAGAGACCCAGTACTTC. This sequence encodes CASSFADRVLQETQYF. The chain employs TRBV7-2 and TRBJ2-5; 8 bases are shared with TRBD1. The CDR3 is made up of 16 amino acids. Germline-derived CDR1 and CDR2 are SGHTA and FQGNSA. V trimming: 3 bases; J trimming: 2 bases; junction bases outside the gene matches: 8.

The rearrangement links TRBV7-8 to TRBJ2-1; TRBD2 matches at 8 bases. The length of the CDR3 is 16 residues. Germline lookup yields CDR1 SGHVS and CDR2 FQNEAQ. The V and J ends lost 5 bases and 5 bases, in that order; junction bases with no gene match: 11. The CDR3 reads CASSPGGLAFDNEQFF. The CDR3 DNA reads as TGTGCCAGCAGCCCGGGCGGACTAGCTTTCGACAATGAGCAGTTCTTC.

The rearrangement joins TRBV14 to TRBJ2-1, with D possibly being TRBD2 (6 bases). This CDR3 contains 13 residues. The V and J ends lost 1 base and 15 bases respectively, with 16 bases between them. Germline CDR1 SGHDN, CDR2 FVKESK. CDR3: CASSQVPRGKRFF. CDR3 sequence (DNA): TGTGCCAGCAGCCAAGTCCCGCGGGGCAAACGGTTCTTC.

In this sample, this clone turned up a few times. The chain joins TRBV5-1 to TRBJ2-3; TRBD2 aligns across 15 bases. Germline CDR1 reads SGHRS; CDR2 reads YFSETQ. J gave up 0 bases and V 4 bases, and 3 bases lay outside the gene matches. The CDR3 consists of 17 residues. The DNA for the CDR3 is TGCGCCAGCAGCCGGGGACTAGCGGGGGGTAGCACAGATACGCAGTATTTT. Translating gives CASSRGLAGGSTDTQYF.

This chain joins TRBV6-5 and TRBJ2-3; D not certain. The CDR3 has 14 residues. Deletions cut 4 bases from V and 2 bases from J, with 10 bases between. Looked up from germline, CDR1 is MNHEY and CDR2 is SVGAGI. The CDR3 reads CASSSLFYTDTQYF. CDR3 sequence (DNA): TGTGCCAGCAGTTCACTCTTCTACACAGATACGCAGTATTTT.

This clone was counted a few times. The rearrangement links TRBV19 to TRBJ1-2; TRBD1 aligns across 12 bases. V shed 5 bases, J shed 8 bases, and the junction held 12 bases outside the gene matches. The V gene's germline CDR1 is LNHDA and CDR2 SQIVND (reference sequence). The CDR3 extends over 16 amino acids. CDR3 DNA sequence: TGTGCCAGTAGTTTCAACGCGGGACAGGGGGCGCGGGGCTACACCTTC. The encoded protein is CASSFNAGQGARGYTF.

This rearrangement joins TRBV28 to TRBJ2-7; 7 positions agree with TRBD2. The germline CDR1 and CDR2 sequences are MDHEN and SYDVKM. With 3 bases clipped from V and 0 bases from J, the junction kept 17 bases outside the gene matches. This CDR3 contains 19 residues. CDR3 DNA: TGTGCCAGCAGTTTCCCGGGGGAGGGGATTTACTTTCACTCCTACGAGCAGTACGTC. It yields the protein CASSFPGEGIYFHSYEQYV.